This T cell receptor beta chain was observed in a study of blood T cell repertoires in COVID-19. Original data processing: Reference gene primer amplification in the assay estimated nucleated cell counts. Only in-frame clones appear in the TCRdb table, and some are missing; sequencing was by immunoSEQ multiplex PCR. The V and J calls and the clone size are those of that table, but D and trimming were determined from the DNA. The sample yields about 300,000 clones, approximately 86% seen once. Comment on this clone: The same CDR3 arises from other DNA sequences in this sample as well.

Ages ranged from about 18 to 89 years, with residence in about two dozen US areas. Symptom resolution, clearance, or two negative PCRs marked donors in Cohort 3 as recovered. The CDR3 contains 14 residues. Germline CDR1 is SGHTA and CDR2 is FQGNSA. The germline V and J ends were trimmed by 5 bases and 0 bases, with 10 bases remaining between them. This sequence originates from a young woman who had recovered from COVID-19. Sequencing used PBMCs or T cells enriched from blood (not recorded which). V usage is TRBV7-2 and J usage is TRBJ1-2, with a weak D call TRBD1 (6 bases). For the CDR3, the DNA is TGTGCCAGCAGCCTACAGGGAGCTAACTATGGCTACACCTTC. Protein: CASSLQGANYGYTF. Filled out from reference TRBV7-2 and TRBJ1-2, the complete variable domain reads GAGVSQSPSNKVTEKGKDVELRCDPISGHTALYWYRQSLGQGLEFLIYFQGNSAPDKSGLPSDRFSAERTGGSVSTLTIQRTQQEDSAVYLCASSLQGANYGYTFGSGTRLTVV.